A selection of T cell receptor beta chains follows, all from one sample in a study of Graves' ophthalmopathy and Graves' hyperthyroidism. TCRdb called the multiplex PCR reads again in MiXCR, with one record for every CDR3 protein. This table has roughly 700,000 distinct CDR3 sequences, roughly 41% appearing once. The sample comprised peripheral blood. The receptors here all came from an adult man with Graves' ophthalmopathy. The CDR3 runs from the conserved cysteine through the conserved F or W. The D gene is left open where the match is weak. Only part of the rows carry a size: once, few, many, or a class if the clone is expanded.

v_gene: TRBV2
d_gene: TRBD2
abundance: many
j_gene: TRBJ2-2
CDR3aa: CASTRLAQNTGELFF
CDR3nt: TGTGCCAGCACACGACTAGCGCAAAACACCGGGGAGCTGTTTTTT

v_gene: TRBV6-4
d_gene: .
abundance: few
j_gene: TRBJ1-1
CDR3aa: CASSSTGQYTEAFF
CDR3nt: TGTGCCAGCAGTTCAACGGGGCAGTACACTGAAGCTTTCTTT

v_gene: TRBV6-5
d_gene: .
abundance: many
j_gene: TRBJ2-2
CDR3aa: CASSSRGELFF
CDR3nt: TGTGCCAGCAGTTCCCGGGGGGAGCTGTTTTTT

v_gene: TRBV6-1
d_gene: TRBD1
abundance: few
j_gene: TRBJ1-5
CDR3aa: CASSDEAGGGQPQHF
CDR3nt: TGTGCCAGCAGTGATGAGGCAGGGGGAGGGCAGCCCCAGCATTTT

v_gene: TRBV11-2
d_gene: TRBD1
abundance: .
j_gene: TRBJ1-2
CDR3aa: CASSPQGYSYTF
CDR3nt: TGTGCCAGCAGCCCACAGGGGTATAGCTACACCTTC

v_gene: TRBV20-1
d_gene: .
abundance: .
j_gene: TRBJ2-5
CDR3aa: CSASGGLTETQYF
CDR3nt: TGCAGTGCTAGCGGGGGGCTTACAGAGACCCAGTACTTC

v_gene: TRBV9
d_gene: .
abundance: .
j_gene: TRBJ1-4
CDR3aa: CASSYSGRAAANEKLFF
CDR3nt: TGTGCCAGCAGTTACTCGGGGAGGGCAGCCGCTAATGAAAAACTGTTTTTT

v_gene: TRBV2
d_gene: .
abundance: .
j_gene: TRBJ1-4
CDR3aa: CASSERGTENEKLFF
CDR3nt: TGTGCCAGCAGTGAACGTGGGACGGAAAATGAAAAACTGTTTTTT

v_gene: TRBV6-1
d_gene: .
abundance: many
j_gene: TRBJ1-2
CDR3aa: CASSELGGYTF
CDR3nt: TGTGCCAGCAGTGAATTGGGCGGCTACACCTTC

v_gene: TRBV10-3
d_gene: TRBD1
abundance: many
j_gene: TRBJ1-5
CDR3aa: CASSETGGGNQPQHF
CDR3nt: TGTGCCAGCAGCGAAACAGGGGGTGGCAATCAGCCCCAGCATTTT

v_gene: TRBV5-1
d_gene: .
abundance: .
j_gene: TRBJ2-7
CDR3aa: CASSETTRAWGREQYF
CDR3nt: TGCGCCAGCAGCGAGACCACACGGGCGTGGGGTCGAGAGCAGTACTTC

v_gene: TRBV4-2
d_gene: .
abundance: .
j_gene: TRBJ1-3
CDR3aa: CASSQVGTSRPGNTIYF
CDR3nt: TGTGCCAGCAGCCAAGTTGGGACTAGCCGGCCTGGAAACACCATATATTTT

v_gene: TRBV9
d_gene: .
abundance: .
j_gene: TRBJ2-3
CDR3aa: CASSVLDYDTQYF
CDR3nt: TGTGCCAGCAGCGTTTTAGACTACGATACGCAGTATTTT

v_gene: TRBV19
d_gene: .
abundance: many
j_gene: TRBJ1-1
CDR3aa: CASSITGMNTEAFF
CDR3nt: TGTGCCAGTAGTATAACAGGGATGAACACTGAAGCTTTCTTT

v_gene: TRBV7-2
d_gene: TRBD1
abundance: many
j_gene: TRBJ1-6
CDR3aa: CASTPNRGRNSPLHF
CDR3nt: TGTGCCAGCACCCCAAACAGGGGGCGAAATTCACCCCTCCACTTT

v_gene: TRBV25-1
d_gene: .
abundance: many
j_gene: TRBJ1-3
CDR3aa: CASSKGGQANSGNTIYF
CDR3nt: TGTGCCAGCAGTAAGGGAGGTCAGGCGAACTCTGGAAACACCATATATTTT

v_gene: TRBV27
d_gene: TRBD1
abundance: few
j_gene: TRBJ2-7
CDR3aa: CASSFQTGGEQYF
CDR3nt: TGTGCCAGCAGTTTCCAGACAGGGGGCGAGCAGTACTTC